The 21 T cell receptor beta chains below all came from one sample that was sequenced in a study of T cells after yellow fever vaccination. A single record per CDR3 protein comes from TCRdb applying MiXCR to the 5' RACE reads. Of about 340,000 distinct CDR3 sequences in the sample, about 4% are singletons; the top ten hold approximately 24%. This sample comprised PBMCs, obtained 5 days after the yellow fever booster vaccination. The receptors originated from a man in his late teens or twenties who received the YFV17D yellow fever vaccine.

This clonotype was observed many times. The chain carries TRBV20-1 and TRBJ2-2; 10 nucleotides align to TRBD2. V was pared by 3 bases and J by 3 bases, with 1 base of the junction left unmatched. This CDR3 contains 14 residues. CDR1 and CDR2 (germline): DFQATT, SNEGSKA (reference sequence). CDR3 nucleotides: TGCAGTGCTAGGCTAGCGGGGGACACCGGGGAGCTGTTTTTT. Its translation: CSARLAGDTGELFF.

V is TRBV4-2 and J is TRBJ2-1, with D perhaps matching TRBD1 or TRBD2 (5 bases each). The germline V gene encodes CDR1 LGHNA and CDR2 YNFKEQ. CDR3 size: 17 residues. The germline V and J ends were trimmed by 0 bases and 2 bases, with 14 bases remaining between them. The CDR3 DNA is TGTGCCAGCAGCCAAGATGGGACCAGAGGGGCCTACAATGAGCAGTTCTTC. Translated, it gives CASSQDGTRGAYNEQFF.

The chain is built from TRBV20-1 and TRBJ2-3; 8 nucleotides agree with TRBD2. Germline V lookup: CDR1 DFQATT, CDR2 SNEGSKA (reference sequence). With V trimmed by 5 bases and J by 0 bases, 7 bases remained unmatched. The CDR3 is 15 residues long. The CDR3 protein is CSAYSGGLSTDTQYF. The CDR3, as DNA: TGCAGTGCTTACAGCGGGGGTTTGAGCACAGATACGCAGTATTTT.

This clonotype has ten or more counts. The chain links TRBV4-1 to TRBJ2-3; D is unresolved. The V end lost 3 bases, the J end lost 0 bases, and 7 bases lay between the germline ends. The CDR3 totals 14 residues. Germline V gene data show CDR1 as MGHRA and CDR2 as YSYEKL. The CDR3 spells CASSHYRSTDTQYF. CDR3 nucleotides: TGCGCCAGCAGCCACTACAGAAGCACAGATACGCAGTATTTT.

This clonotype was seen repeatedly, ten times or more. This sequence joins TRBV18 and TRBJ2-3; possible D gene TRBD1, 6 bases. This CDR3 has 15 residues. The V gene lost 5 bases and the J gene lost 5 bases, with 17 bases spanning the gap. Germline CDR1 is KGHSH and CDR2 is LQKENI. The CDR3 protein is CASSTTGSTRDTQYF. The DNA for the CDR3 is TGTGCCAGCTCAACAACAGGGTCAACCCGAGATACGCAGTATTTT.

This clonotype was seen at least ten times. The chain is built from TRBV7-3 and TRBJ2-3, with TRBD1 as a possible D gene (6 bases). The CDR3 loop spans 15 amino acids. Germline-derived CDR1 and CDR2 are SGHTA and FQGTGA. The ends were cut back, 6 bases at V and 5 bases at J, with 18 bases in the middle. This CDR3 is CASSSSRSGVDTQYF. The CDR3 bases are TGTGCCAGCAGTTCCTCAAGATCAGGGGTAGATACGCAGTATTTT.

J is TRBJ2-7 and V is TRBV29-1, with no clear D. The germline V gene encodes CDR1 SQVTM and CDR2 ANQGSEA. This CDR3 has 11 residues. V dropped 4 bases and J dropped 4 bases, with 8 bases sitting between them. The CDR3 DNA follows: TGCAGCGTTGTAATGGGGTACGAGCAGTACTTC. Translated, it gives CSVVMGYEQYF.

This clonotype was detected many times. The chain combines TRBV5-1 with TRBJ1-1, with D maybe TRBD1 (5 bases). Germline V gene data show CDR1 as SGHRS and CDR2 as YFSETQ. This CDR3 contains 16 residues. V was cut by 0 bases and J by 5 bases, with 17 bases left in between. The CDR3: CASSLGGLGVETEAFF. Written as DNA, the CDR3 is TGCGCCAGCAGCTTGGGGGGTTTGGGGGTTGAAACTGAAGCTTTCTTT. Full variable domain (rest looked up from reference TRBV5-1 and TRBJ1-1): KAGVTQTPRYLIKTRGQQVTLSCSPISGHRSVSWYQQTPGQGLQFLFEYFSETQRNKGNFPGRFSGRQFSNSRSEMNVSTLELGDSALYLCASSLGGLGVETEAFFGQGTRLTVV.

This clonotype was seen a handful of times. This chain connects TRBV7-8 to TRBJ2-3, with D possibly matching TRBD1 (5 bases). The CDR3 length is 15 residues. The ends were cut back, 0 bases at V and 6 bases at J, with 13 bases in the middle. Germline CDR1 is SGHVS and CDR2 is FQNEAQ. The CDR3 region has the DNA TGTGCCAGCAGCTTAGCGGGGCCCCAGGAGGATACGCAGTATTTT. It translates to CASSLAGPQEDTQYF.

This clonotype was observed a few times. The chain employs TRBV25-1 and TRBJ1-5; a possible D gene is TRBD1 (5 bases). This CDR3 region has 14 residues. The V end was cut by 5 bases, the J end by 1 base, with 9 bases between. The V gene's germline CDR1 is MGHDK and CDR2 SYGVNS. The chain's CDR3 is CASSTGGSNQPQHF. Here the CDR3 DNA reads TGTGCCAGCAGTACCGGGGGAAGCAATCAGCCCCAGCATTTT. The variable domain in full, completed from reference TRBV25-1 and TRBJ1-5, reads EADIYQTPRYLVIGTGKKITLECSQTMGHDKMYWYQQDPGMELHLIHYSYGVNSTEKGDLSSESTVSRIRTEHFPLTLESARPSHTSQYLCASSTGGSNQPQHFGDGTRLSIL.

This clonotype was counted a few times. V usage is TRBV5-6 and J usage is TRBJ2-1, with D possibly matching TRBD1 (6 bases). The germline gives CDR1 SGHDT, CDR2 YYEEEE. The CDR3 runs to 14 residues. Trimming took off 4 bases at V and 0 bases at J, with 8 bases between the two ends. CDR3 sequence reads: CASSDRSSYNEQFF. The CDR3 DNA is TGTGCCAGCAGCGACAGGAGCTCCTACAATGAGCAGTTCTTC.

This clonotype occurred a few times. This rearrangement joins TRBV9 to TRBJ2-2; D may be TRBD1 (5 bases). This CDR3 spans 14 amino acids. V gave up 0 bases and J gave up 5 bases, with 8 bases separating them. Germline V gene data show CDR1 as SGDLS and CDR2 as YYNGEE. The CDR3 reads CASSVVQGTGELFF. CDR3 coding DNA: TGTGCCAGCAGCGTAGTGCAGGGAACCGGGGAGCTGTTTTTT.

The chain uses TRBV5-6 and TRBJ1-6, with D possibly matching TRBD1 (5 bases). V shed 1 base and J shed 5 bases, with 16 bases lying between them. There are 17 residues in the CDR3. Germline V lookup: CDR1 SGHDT, CDR2 YYEEEE. DNA of the CDR3: TGTGCCAGCAGCTTGAGGGGCCGCAGGTTTCATAATTCACCCCTCCACTTT. It is translated as CASSLRGRRFHNSPLHF.

This clonotype was recorded many times. The chain couples TRBV7-2 to TRBJ2-5; no definite D call. Germline V gives CDR1 SGHTA, CDR2 FQGNSA. Trimming left V 3 bases short and J 3 bases short, with 5 bases between. The CDR3 totals 12 residues. The DNA of the CDR3 is TGTGCCAGCAGCTTGTCAAAAGAGACCCAGTACTTC. Translating it yields CASSLSKETQYF.

The V call is TRBV7-8, the J call TRBJ2-7; D not certain. CDR3 length: 12 residues. V dropped 3 bases and J dropped 1 base, with 4 bases sitting between them. Per germline, CDR1 SGHVS and CDR2 FQNEAQ. The DNA for the CDR3 is TGTGCCAGCAGCTTCCTATCCTACGAGCAGTACTTC. Encoded protein: CASSFLSYEQYF.

The rearrangement uses TRBV19 and TRBJ1-1; unclear D gene. Trimming took 3 bases from V and 3 from J, leaving 14 bases between them. CDR3 size: 15 residues. Germline lookup yields CDR1 LNHDA and CDR2 SQIVND (reference sequence). CDR3 nucleotide sequence: TGTGCCAGTAGTATTACTGACGGGCGGGACACTGAAGCTTTCTTT. Residues: CASSITDGRDTEAFF.

The J gene is TRBJ2-5, the V gene TRBV4-1, with TRBD2 matching over 9 bases. From germline, CDR1 is MGHRA and CDR2 YSYEKL. This CDR3 comprises 17 residues. V lost 1 base to trimming and J lost 0 bases; unmatched junction nucleotides: 6. The CDR3 DNA sequence: TGCGCCAGCAGCCAAGCTAGTAGCGGGGGTTACCAAGAGACCCAGTACTTC. Its protein product is CASSQASSGGYQETQYF.

The sample holds a few counts of this clonotype. The gene calls are TRBV5-1 and TRBJ2-7; D may match TRBD1 or TRBD2 (6 bases each). This CDR3 spans 15 amino acids. Per the germline V gene, CDR1 is SGHRS and CDR2 is YFSETQ. The ends were cut back, 4 bases at V and 3 bases at J, with 17 bases in the middle. CDR3 amino acids: CASSPGADSFYEQYF. Written as DNA, the CDR3 is TGCGCCAGCAGCCCGGGGGCGGACTCCTTCTACGAGCAGTACTTC.

The chain couples TRBV4-1 to TRBJ1-5, with TRBD1 matching 7 bases. The germline gives CDR1 MGHRA, CDR2 YSYEKL. The CDR3 loop spans 18 amino acids. V lost 2 bases and J lost 7; bases outside the gene matches: 17. CDR3 nucleotides: TGCGCCAGCAGCCAAAGGCAGACCCAACAGGGGTTCGACCAGCCCCAGCATTTT. Its protein is CASSQRQTQQGFDQPQHF.

This rearrangement joins TRBV12-3 or TRBV12-4 to TRBJ1-4, with D maybe TRBD1 (5 bases). Trimming took 5 bases from V and 8 from J, leaving 21 bases between them. This CDR3 has 16 amino acids. The CDR3 loop is CASSLLQGGQREKLFF. CDR3 DNA sequence: TGTGCCAGCAGTCTCCTTCAGGGAGGGCAGCGCGAAAAACTGTTTTTT.

The chain carries TRBV5-1 and TRBJ2-5; TRBD1 might be the D (6 bases). The CDR3 contains 15 residues. With 3 bases removed from V and 5 bases from J, the gap between germline ends came to 17 bases. The germline V gene encodes CDR1 SGHRS and CDR2 YFSETQ. CDR3 amino acids: CASSSGAQTMETQYF. CDR3 nucleotides: TGCGCCAGCAGCTCAGGGGCTCAAACGATGGAGACCCAGTACTTC. The full variable domain, its missing parts supplied by reference TRBV5-1 and TRBJ2-5, is KAGVTQTPRYLIKTRGQQVTLSCSPISGHRSVSWYQQTPGQGLQFLFEYFSETQRNKGNFPGRFSGRQFSNSRSEMNVSTLELGDSALYLCASSSGAQTMETQYFGPGTRLLVL.